This T cell receptor (beta chain) was identified during a study of T cells in lung cancer brain metastases. Study-wide background: Tobacco use history was present in about 85% of the roughly 20 patients, median roughly 40 pack-years.

The protocol was immunoSEQ multiplex PCR, while the TCRdb copy is restricted to in-frame clones and leaves out a portion. The table records more than 350 clones, approximately 93% of them present only once. V dropped 3 bases and J dropped 4; count of bases not matched to a gene: 1. The CDR3 is made up of 13 amino acids. Germline assignment: CDR1 SGHTA and CDR2 FQGNSA. This receptor was taken from a woman aged 45-65 years with non-small cell lung cancer that had spread to the brain. Material for sequencing was tumor tissue from a brain metastasis. The rearrangement links TRBV7-2 to TRBJ2-3; TRBD2 matches 7 bases. The chain's CDR3 is CASSFTSADTQYF. The CDR3 nucleotides read TGTGCCAGCAGCTTCACTAGCGCAGATACGCAGTATTTT.